A single sample gave rise to the 30 T cell receptor beta chains below, sequenced in a study of molecular identifiers for immune sequencing clone quantification. In TCRdb, the PCR reads were re-called with MiXCR into one record per CDR3 protein. Here the sample spans tens of thousands of distinct CDR3 sequences, about a sixth being singletons. Sample: naive CD8+ T cells from blood, with Jurkat cell RNA spiked in. Subset noted: FACS-sorted CD8+CD4-CCR7+CD45RA+ naive T cells. The receptors originated from a human donor in good health. Some libraries in this study had Jurkat cell RNA spiked in.

Turning to this clonotype: This may arise from a read error, as a much more abundant clone is one base away. This sequence joins TRBV5-6 and TRBJ1-1; D is unresolved. CDR1 is SGHDT and CDR2 is YYEEEE in the germline V gene. The CDR3 length is 14 residues. The CDR3 loop reads CASSLETPNIEAFF. The CDR3 DNA reads TGTGCCAGCAGCTTGGAAACACCCAACATTGAAGCTTTCTTT.

This clonotype has at least ten counts. The rearrangement uses TRBV30 and TRBJ2-1, with D perhaps being TRBD1 or TRBD2 (5 bases each). This CDR3 comprises 15 residues. Germline V gene lookup returns CDR1 GTSNPN and CDR2 SVGIG (reference sequence). V was cut by 0 bases and J by 0 bases, with 9 bases left in between. CDR3 residues: CAWSVGTSSYNEQFF. The DNA of the CDR3 is TGTGCCTGGAGTGTAGGGACGAGCTCCTACAATGAGCAGTTCTTC.

This clonotype was counted at least ten times. The chain has TRBV4-1 and TRBJ2-3; D is uncertain. V was cut by 4 bases and J by 1 base, with 12 bases left in between. Germline V CDR1 and CDR2: MGHRA, YSYEKL. There are 15 residues in the CDR3. The CDR3 DNA reads TGCGCCAGCAGCCTGACCCCTGGGGGCACAGATACGCAGTATTTT. Translated, it gives CASSLTPGGTDTQYF.

At least ten counts were recorded for this clonotype. The chain uses TRBV4-1 and TRBJ1-4; no definite D call. Trimming left V 2 bases short and J 5 bases short, with 12 bases between. The germline V gene encodes CDR1 MGHRA and CDR2 YSYEKL. This CDR3 region has 15 residues. The CDR3 sequence is CASSQTRSSNEKLFF. As DNA, the CDR3 is TGCGCCAGCAGCCAAACACGGTCGAGCAATGAAAAACTGTTTTTT.

To note about this clonotype: A much larger clone differs from this one at a single base, so this may be a read error. This sequence joins TRBV28 and TRBJ2-7; TRBD1 matches 9 bases. Germline CDR1 reads MDHEN; CDR2 reads SYDVKM. This CDR3 is 14 amino acids long. Trimming at V came to 5 bases and at J to 4 bases, leaving 6 bases not matched to a gene. The DNA of the CDR3 is TGTGCCAGCAGTCCCTGGACAGGGGTTTACGAGCAGTACTTC. This gives the protein CASSPWTGVYEQYF.

On this clonotype: A much bigger clone sits one base away, suggesting this may be a read error. The chain employs TRBV7-6 and TRBJ2-1; D may be TRBD1 (7 bases). CDR3 size: 17 residues. CDR1 is SGHVS, CDR2 FNYEAQ, per germline. The CDR3 sequence: CASSLGSQGGSHNEQFF. The DNA of the CDR3 is TGTGCCAGCAGCTTAGGTTCCCAGGGGGGCTCCCACAATGAGCAGTTCTTC.

V and J are TRBV11-1 and TRBJ2-7; D unclear. This CDR3 region has 13 residues. Deletions cut 1 base from V and 5 bases from J, with 9 bases between. The germline V gene encodes CDR1 SGHAT and CDR2 FQDESV (reference sequence). CDR3 in DNA: TGTGCCAGCAGCTTAGAGTCCCCAGACGAGCAGTACTTC. As protein: CASSLESPDEQYF. Full variable domain (missing parts from reference TRBV11-1 and TRBJ2-7): EAEVAQSPRYKITEKSQAVAFWCDPISGHATLYWYRQILGQGPELLVQFQDESVVDDSQLPKDRFSAERLKGVDSTLKIQPAELGDSAMYLCASSLESPDEQYFGPGTRLTVT.

This clonotype was counted many times. The chain employs TRBV28 and TRBJ2-7; 12 nucleotides agree with TRBD2. The V and J ends lost 6 bases and 4 bases, in that order; junction bases with no gene match: 1. CDR3 size: 13 residues. CDR1 and CDR2 from the germline V gene are MDHEN and SYDVKM. CDR3 sequence reads: CASRTSGSYEQYF. The CDR3, as DNA: TGTGCCAGCAGGACTAGCGGGAGTTACGAGCAGTACTTC.

CDR3 sequence: CASSPGGTRSDEQFF. In DNA form, the CDR3 reads TGTGCCAGCAGCCCCGGGGGGACTAGATCAGATGAGCAGTTCTTC. The rearrangement links TRBV13 to TRBJ2-1; 8 nucleotides agree with TRBD2. The germline CDR1 and CDR2 sequences are PRHDT and FYEKMQ (reference sequence). This CDR3 has 15 residues. Trimming cost V 5 bases and J 8 bases; bases outside gene matches: 11.

This clonotype has ten or more counts. The V and J genes are TRBV7-2 and TRBJ2-3; 10 nucleotides line up with TRBD2. Germline CDR1 is SGHTA and CDR2 is FQGNSA. Trimming removed 1 base from V and 0 bases from J; junction bases left unmatched: 7. The CDR3 length is 18 residues. The CDR3 sequence is CASSLVLAGSGSTDTQYF. The CDR3 DNA reads as TGTGCCAGCAGCTTAGTACTAGCGGGATCGGGGAGCACAGATACGCAGTATTTT.

This chain links TRBV19 with TRBJ2-3, with D perhaps matching TRBD1 (5 bases). The V gene lost 5 bases and the J gene lost 6 bases, with 9 bases spanning the gap. From germline, CDR1 is LNHDA and CDR2 SQIVND (reference sequence). The CDR3 runs 12 residues. CDR3 amino acids: CASSLGVDTQYF. The CDR3 bases are TGTGCCAGTAGTCTAGGGGTCGATACGCAGTATTTT.

The chain couples TRBV19 to TRBJ2-3; D unclear. In germline, CDR1 is LNHDA, CDR2 SQIVND (reference sequence). V was trimmed by 5 bases and J by 0 bases, leaving 12 bases between them. CDR3 length: 15 residues. Here the CDR3 DNA reads TGTGCCAGTAGTGACAAACACCGGAGCACAGATACGCAGTATTTT. This encodes CASSDKHRSTDTQYF.

This clonotype has a count of ten or more. This chain connects TRBV4-1 to TRBJ1-3; D is unclear. Germline values: CDR1 MGHRA, CDR2 YSYEKL. V was cut by 0 bases and J by 0 bases, with 15 bases left in between. This CDR3 contains 18 residues. The CDR3 DNA is TGCGCCAGCAGCCAAGACCCGGCAGGCTGGATCTCTGGAAACACCATATATTTT. Residues: CASSQDPAGWISGNTIYF.

This clonotype has ten or more counts. The chain recombines TRBV6-6 with TRBJ2-3, with 13 nucleotides matching TRBD2. The V and J ends lost 0 bases and 1 base, in that order; junction bases with no gene match: 7. Looked up from germline, CDR1 is MNHNY and CDR2 is SVGAGI (reference sequence). The CDR3 loop spans 19 amino acids. CDR3: CASSYSLLAGGPGTDTQYF. CDR3 nucleotides: TGTGCCAGCAGTTACTCGCTACTAGCGGGAGGGCCTGGCACAGATACGCAGTATTTT.

This clonotype showed up many times. The gene calls are TRBV7-8 and TRBJ2-1; D is possibly TRBD1 (5 bases). The CDR3 runs to 16 residues. The germline V gene encodes CDR1 SGHVS and CDR2 FQNEAQ. Trimming removed 0 bases from V and 3 bases from J, with 12 bases in between. The CDR3 loop is CASSLAWQGSYNEQFF. CDR3 sequence (DNA): TGTGCCAGCAGCTTAGCGTGGCAGGGTAGCTACAATGAGCAGTTCTTC.

As for this clonotype: A read error is possible here, since a much larger clone lies one base away. The conserved final phenylalanine or tryptophan is absent from the CDR3, which likely points to a read error. The gene calls are TRBV24-1 and TRBJ2-1; TRBD2 matches 13 bases. This CDR3 is 15 amino acids long. Germline CDR1 and CDR2: KGHDR and SFDVKD. V dropped 5 bases and J dropped 7; count of bases not matched to a gene: 4. The CDR3 reads CATSAGTSGVNEQFV. The CDR3 DNA is TGTGCCACCAGTGCCGGGACTAGCGGGGTGAATGAGCAGTTCGTC.

This clonotype was counted at least ten times. The chain couples TRBV10-3 to TRBJ2-7; the match to TRBD1 covers 12 bases. The CDR3 totals 14 residues. From germline, CDR1 is ENHRY and CDR2 SYGVKD. After removal of 9 bases from V and 6 bases from J, the junction contained 9 bases not matched to a gene. The CDR3 sequence: CAIGPGQGASEQYF. The CDR3 DNA reads TGTGCCATTGGACCGGGACAGGGGGCTAGCGAGCAGTACTTC.

This clonotype occurred many times. This chain joins TRBV7-9 and TRBJ2-5; no firm D call. The germline V and J ends were trimmed by 8 bases and 2 bases, with 12 bases remaining between them. Germline CDR1 reads SEHNR; CDR2 reads FQNEAQ (reference sequence). CDR3 size: 13 residues. This chain's CDR3 is CASRPVNQETQYF. DNA for the CDR3: TGTGCCAGCCGTCCGGTAAATCAAGAGACCCAGTACTTC.

Worth noting for this clonotype: A much larger clone sits a single nucleotide away, making a read error possible. A read error is likely, as this CDR3 ends without the conserved phenylalanine or tryptophan. J is TRBJ2-7 and V is TRBV19; D ambiguous. The CDR3 consists of 13 residues. Per germline, CDR1 LNHDA and CDR2 SQIVND (reference sequence). V was cut by 6 bases and J by 5 bases, with 14 bases left in between. The CDR3 protein is CASSWSIGDEQYL. The DNA for the CDR3 is TGTGCCAGTAGCTGGTCGATCGGTGACGAGCAGTACCTC.

At least ten counts were recorded for this clonotype. This sequence joins TRBV3-1 and TRBJ2-3; TRBD2 agrees at 7 bases. V shed 2 bases and J 0 bases; nucleotides not matched to a gene: 11. Germline V gene sequence: CDR1 LGHDT, CDR2 YNNKEL (reference sequence). The CDR3 sequence is 18 residues long. The chain's CDR3 is CASSQIGASGLSTDTQYF. CDR3 nucleotide sequence: TGTGCCAGCAGCCAAATAGGCGCTAGCGGACTTAGCACAGATACGCAGTATTTT.

V and J are TRBV6-6 and TRBJ1-3, with D tentatively TRBD1 (5 bases). V was cut by 6 bases and J by 6 bases, with 21 bases left in between. In germline, CDR1 is MNHNY, CDR2 SVGAGI (reference sequence). This CDR3 has 16 residues. CDR3 protein: CASRVVSPGSENTIYF. CDR3 in DNA: TGTGCCAGCAGAGTGGTGTCGCCAGGGAGTGAAAACACCATATATTTT.

As to this clonotype: This may stem from a read error, because a much larger clone lies one nucleotide away. V usage is TRBV4-3 and J usage is TRBJ2-3; 7 bases map to TRBD1. This CDR3 region has 15 residues. Germline V CDR1 and CDR2: LGHNA, YSLEER. Written as DNA, the CDR3 is TGCGCCAACAGCCAAGACAGGGCCCGCACAGATACGCAGTATTTT. Its translation: CANSQDRARTDTQYF.

This clonotype was observed a handful of times. The V gene is TRBV5-3, the J gene TRBJ2-1; D unresolved. TRBV5-3 is an ORF, and what it does is uncertain. The CDR3 length is 14 residues. V was pared by 8 bases and J by 5 bases, with 17 bases between. CDR3 in amino acids: CASSPSFGNNEQFF. The CDR3 coding sequence is TGTGCCAGCAGCCCGTCCTTTGGTAACAATGAGCAGTTCTTC.

This clonotype was seen many times. This chain uses TRBV3-1 with TRBJ2-5; the match to TRBD2 covers 8 bases. The V gene's germline CDR1 is LGHDT and CDR2 YNNKEL (reference sequence). The V gene end was trimmed by 1 base and the J gene end by 1 base; junction bases not matched to a gene: 2. The CDR3 extends over 15 amino acids. CDR3 in amino acids: CASSQGGTSQETQYF. In DNA form, the CDR3 reads TGTGCCAGCAGCCAAGGTGGGACTAGCCAAGAGACCCAGTACTTC.

This clonotype was seen ten or more times. CDR3 sequence: CASSQDLSGMEDNEQFF. In DNA form, the CDR3 reads TGCGCCAGCAGCCAAGATCTATCCGGGATGGAGGACAATGAGCAGTTCTTC. This chain joins TRBV4-3 and TRBJ2-1; D possibly corresponds to TRBD2 (5 bases). CDR3 size: 17 residues. Germline V lookup: CDR1 LGHNA, CDR2 YSLEER. V dropped 0 bases and J dropped 5 bases, with 17 bases sitting between them.

This clonotype was picked up a small number of times. The chain links TRBV29-1 to TRBJ2-2, with 7 bases that match TRBD1. Germline V gives CDR1 SQVTM, CDR2 ANQGSEA. This CDR3 contains 12 residues. V was clipped by 6 bases and J by 6 bases; unmatched bases: 4. DNA of the CDR3: TGCAGCGTCATTACAGGGGCCGGGGAGCTGTTTTTT. Translating it yields CSVITGAGELFF.

This clonotype was seen at least ten times. This chain uses TRBV4-1 with TRBJ2-7; the match to TRBD2 covers 12 bases. The CDR3 is 15 residues long. From germline, CDR1 is MGHRA and CDR2 YSYEKL. The ends lost 4 bases at V and 3 bases at J; junction bases unmatched: 4. This chain's CDR3 is CASSPMTSGGYEQYF. Written as DNA, the CDR3 is TGCGCCAGCAGCCCCATGACTAGCGGGGGCTACGAGCAGTACTTC.

This clonotype was observed at least ten times. The chain combines TRBV28 with TRBJ2-7; D may be TRBD2 (5 bases). This CDR3 has 17 amino acids. Trimming removed 1 base at V and 2 bases at J, with 18 bases between. Germline V gene sequence: CDR1 MDHEN, CDR2 SYDVKM. As DNA, the CDR3 is TGTGCCAGCAGTTTATATACGACCCGTGGGGAGCCCTACGAGCAGTACTTC. Its translation: CASSLYTTRGEPYEQYF. The full variable domain, its missing parts supplied by reference TRBV28 and TRBJ2-7, is DVKVTQSSRYLVKRTGEKVFLECVQDMDHENMFWYRQDPGLGLRLIYFSYDVKMKEKGDIPEGYSVSREKKERFSLILESASTNQTSMYLCASSLYTTRGEPYEQYFGPGTRLTVT.

This clonotype occurred a few times. The V call is TRBV9, the J call TRBJ2-7; D unclear. The CDR3 runs 14 residues. Trimming removed 4 bases from V and 2 bases from J, with 13 bases in between. Germline V gene data show CDR1 as SGDLS and CDR2 as YYNGEE. CDR3 in amino acids: CASSLPTSPYEQYF. The CDR3 coding sequence is TGTGCCAGCAGCCTCCCGACCAGTCCCTACGAGCAGTACTTC.

J is TRBJ1-2 and V is TRBV2, with 7 bases identical to TRBD1. The ends lost 6 bases at V and 2 bases at J; junction bases unmatched: 9. The CDR3 length is 15 residues. Germline CDR1 reads SNHLY; CDR2 reads FYNNEI. The CDR3 DNA follows: TGTGCCAGCAGGGATTTGGGACAGCGGAACTATGGCTACACCTTC. Translation gives CASRDLGQRNYGYTF.